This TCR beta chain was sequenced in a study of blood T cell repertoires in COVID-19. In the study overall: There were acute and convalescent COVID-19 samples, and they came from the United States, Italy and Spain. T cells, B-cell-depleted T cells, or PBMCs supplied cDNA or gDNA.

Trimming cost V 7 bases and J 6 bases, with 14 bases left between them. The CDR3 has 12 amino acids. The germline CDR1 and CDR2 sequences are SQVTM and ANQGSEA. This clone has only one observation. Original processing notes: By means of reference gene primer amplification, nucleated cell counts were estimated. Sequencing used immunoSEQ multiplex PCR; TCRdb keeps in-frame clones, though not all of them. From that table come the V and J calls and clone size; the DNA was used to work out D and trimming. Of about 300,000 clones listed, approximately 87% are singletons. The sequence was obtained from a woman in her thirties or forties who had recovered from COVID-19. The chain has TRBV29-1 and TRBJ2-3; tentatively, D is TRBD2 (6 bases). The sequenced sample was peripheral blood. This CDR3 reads CSATEGGDTQYF. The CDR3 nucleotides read TGCAGCGCAACGGAGGGCGGGGATACGCAGTATTTT.